These T cell receptor beta chains were read from a single sample in a study of T-cell reconstitution after alpha-beta-depleted transplantation in children. Using its own MiXCR run on the PCR reads, TCRdb lists one record per CDR3 protein. The repertoire has about 580,000 distinct CDR3 sequences, around 23% of them found once; the top ten carry 12% to 15%. The sequenced sample was PBMCs, mostly from graft donor cells, obtained 360 days after TCRalphabeta/CD19-depleted stem cell transplant. The receptors come from a boy in the first two years of life who had a stem cell transplant for acute myeloid leukemia, so the T cells may come from the graft donor. Both conserved end residues are part of each CDR3. Fields, in order: V gene, clone size, D gene, J gene, CDR3 DNA, CDR3 protein. D genes are given only for firm matches. The size of a clone is reported for some rows only, either as once, few or many, or as a class for expanded clones.

V: TRBV5-1
size: many
D: -
J: TRBJ2-2
DNA: TGCGCCAGCAGCTCAACAGGGCTCCTGGACACCGGGGAGCTGTTTTTT
CDR3: CASSSTGLLDTGELFF

V: TRBV12-3/TRBV12-4
size: many
D: -
J: TRBJ2-3
DNA: TGTGCCAGCAGTTTAGCTGGAGCCACAGATACGCAGTATTTT
CDR3: CASSLAGATDTQYF

V: TRBV29-1
size: many
D: -
J: TRBJ2-1
DNA: TGCAGCGCCGGAACGGCTACCTACAATGAGCAGTTCTTC
CDR3: CSAGTATYNEQFF

V: TRBV6-5
size: -
D: -
J: TRBJ2-1
DNA: TGTGCCAGCAGTTACAGGGGACGGCTTAACAATGAGCAGTTCTTC
CDR3: CASSYRGRLNNEQFF

V: TRBV5-1
size: -
D: TRBD1
J: TRBJ2-7
DNA: TGCGCCAGCAGCTCCATCCCCCCCGGGACAGGGGGGGACTACGAGCAGTACTTC
CDR3: CASSSIPPGTGGDYEQYF

V: TRBV15
size: many
D: -
J: TRBJ2-3
DNA: TGTGCCACCAGCAGAGATGGGGGGACAGATACGCAGTATTTT
CDR3: CATSRDGGTDTQYF

V: TRBV4-3
size: few
D: TRBD2
J: TRBJ2-7
DNA: TGCGCCAGCAGCCAGAGGGTTGGAAGTCACGGGGGGTTCAACGAGCAGTACTTC
CDR3: CASSQRVGSHGGFNEQYF

V: TRBV28
size: -
D: TRBD1
J: TRBJ2-7
DNA: TGTGCCAGCAGTCGCTGGGACAGATCCTACGAGCAGTACTTC
CDR3: CASSRWDRSYEQYF

V: TRBV27
size: few
D: -
J: TRBJ2-7
DNA: TGTGCCAGCAGCGACAGGTACTTGGGCGAGCAGTACTTC
CDR3: CASSDRYLGEQYF

V: TRBV5-6
size: few
D: -
J: TRBJ1-6
DNA: TGTGCCAGCAGCTCTTCGGGGGGGTTCGGGAGTAATTCACCCCTCCACTTT
CDR3: CASSSSGGFGSNSPLHF

V: TRBV14
size: -
D: -
J: TRBJ2-5
DNA: TGTGCCAGCAGCCAAGTGTGGAGGGAGACCCAGTACTTC
CDR3: CASSQVWRETQYF

V: TRBV5-1
size: many
D: -
J: TRBJ1-1
DNA: TGCGCCAGCAGCTTGCTATCTGGTATGAACACTGAAGCTTTCTTT
CDR3: CASSLLSGMNTEAFF

V: TRBV11-3
size: -
D: TRBD1
J: TRBJ2-5
DNA: TGTGCCAGCAGCCTTCGACAGGGTCTGCTCGAAGAGACCCAGTACTTC
CDR3: CASSLRQGLLEETQYF

V: TRBV20-1
size: few
D: TRBD2
J: TRBJ2-5
DNA: TGCAGTGTTATTAGCGGGGCGGGGGAGACCCAGTACTTC
CDR3: CSVISGAGETQYF

V: TRBV12-3/TRBV12-4
size: -
D: TRBD1
J: TRBJ2-4
DNA: TGTGCCAGCAGTCCCCTGTCGACAGGGTGGTGGAACATTCAGTACTTC
CDR3: CASSPLSTGWWNIQYF

V: TRBV12-3/TRBV12-4
size: few
D: TRBD2
J: TRBJ2-1
DNA: TGTGCCAGCAGAGCCAATAGCGGGGGGGCCTACAATGAGCAGTTCTTC
CDR3: CASRANSGGAYNEQFF

V: TRBV29-1
size: -
D: -
J: TRBJ1-1
DNA: TGCAGCGTTGAGGTCTGGGATGGGGACACTGAAGCTTTCTTT
CDR3: CSVEVWDGDTEAFF

V: TRBV10-3
size: -
D: TRBD2
J: TRBJ2-1
DNA: TGTGCCATCAGTGACCCTGGACTAGCGGGGCGGAATGAGCAGTTCTTC
CDR3: CAISDPGLAGRNEQFF